This T cell receptor beta chain was sequenced during a study of tumor-infiltrating lymphocytes in primary liver carcinoma. The CDR3 sequence is 12 residues long. Germline-derived CDR1 and CDR2 are SGHAT and FQNNGV. Between roughly 20 and 32 mg of unsorted bulk tissue served as the source from which RNA and DNA were co-extracted. Every single tumor sample held over 80% viable tumor cells. A constant-region primer primed TCR beta cDNA synthesis from about 550 ng of total RNA. Nested multiplex PCR, run for three rounds with slightly modified ARM-PCR, yielded TCR beta libraries. Researchers ran the first two PCR rounds for 10 cycles each with TRBV1-TRBV30 forward primers and a C-beta reverse primer. MiXCR, applied by TCRdb to the multiplex PCR reads, yields one record per CDR3 protein. The sample carries around 100,000 distinct CDR3 sequences, about 70% recorded once. A note on this clonotype: A junction end diverges from the germline sequence, so it may reflect a read error.

The receptor's source is a woman aged 60-75 years with primary liver carcinoma and hepatitis B virus infection. The J gene is TRBJ1-3, the V gene TRBV11-2; D gene ambiguous. The sequencing input was liver tumor tissue from sampling region 5. Subset specified: tumor region T5, tumor centre. The CDR3 is CANSLGGNTIYF. The CDR3 bases are TGTGCCAACAGCTTAGGTGGAAACACAATATATTTT.